This TCR beta chain was captured by sequencing in a study of Graves' ophthalmopathy and Graves' hyperthyroidism. Using RNA transcripts, the TCR beta CDR3 regions were amplified. Amplification began with first-round RT-PCR using HTBI primers, then second-round multiplex PCR was performed. MiXCR, applied by TCRdb to the multiplex PCR reads, yields one record per CDR3 protein. The sample includes around 1.1 million distinct CDR3 sequences, roughly two fifths seen only once; the top ten take around 10%. This clonotype has ten or more counts. Germline loops: CDR1 MNHNY, CDR2 SVGAGI (reference sequence). The CDR3 runs 14 residues. V was pared by 6 bases and J by 4 bases, with 16 bases between.

The receptor comes from an adult man with Graves' hyperthyroidism. Sequencing used peripheral blood or thyroid tissue (not recorded which). The J gene is TRBJ2-7, the V gene TRBV6-6; no clear D gene. CDR3 sequence: CASRARTLIYEQYF. In DNA form, the CDR3 reads TGTGCCAGCAGGGCGCGAACTCTCATTTACGAGCAGTACTTC.